This T cell receptor beta chain was identified in a study of T cell repertoires in cytomegalovirus infection (dated by TCRdb to about 2019). Concerning the study at large: The peptide stimulations were aimed at well-studied HLA-B-restricted epitopes as well as recently identified HLA-C-restricted CMV epitopes, whose presentation resists viral immunomodulation. Donor HLA type was relevant to the analysis, because carriage of CMV infection together with the matching HLA type was indicated by public TCR beta signatures.

The reads were generated on an Illumina HiSeq 1500. TCRdb cleaned the public reads at Q25 with fastp, built clones with MiXCR and kept in-frame beta chains. CDR3 protein duplicates are merged, each entry listing the most common genes and DNA. Across this sample there are 300,000 or so distinct CDR3 sequences, with around a quarter seen only once. Jointly, the top ten make up approximately 12% of the sample. Trimming takes 5 bases from V and 0 bases from J, and the germline ends sit 13 bases apart. CDR1 and CDR2 are read off the germline V gene as MDHEN and SYDVKM. Inclusive of the bounding cysteine and phenylalanine, the CDR3 is 15 residues long. Only the CDR3 DNA stays, 45 bases, in frame from base 1. In regard to this clonotype: It has no known antigen specificity. No much larger clone exists at a distance of one base, and base qualities are not known.

Results and caveats for the whole study, not just this receptor: In both this cohort and an independent cohort of 350 to 400 donors, the cumulative frequency of public TCR beta family members distinguished carriers of CMV infection plus the relevant HLA type. The ex vivo response was dominated by HLA-C-restricted CMV-specific TCR beta clonotypes, which also provided the single most frequent clonotype in two of eight donors.

The treatment or condition label on this specimen signifies: in vitro stimulation with specific CMV peptide epitopes to enrich CMV-specific T cells. This specimen was cultured PBMCs, taken from culture after CMV antigen stimulation. This TCR was recovered from a human donor in good health (CMV status not recorded). Some clones in this sample may be carry-over from other donors' samples. The receptor chain draws on TRBV28 and TRBJ1-1, and possibly TRBD1, on 5 matching bases. The encoded CDR3 is CASSLTYRLNTEAFF. The nucleotides are TGTGCCAGCAGTCTCACCTACAGGCTGAACACTGAAGCTTTCTTT.